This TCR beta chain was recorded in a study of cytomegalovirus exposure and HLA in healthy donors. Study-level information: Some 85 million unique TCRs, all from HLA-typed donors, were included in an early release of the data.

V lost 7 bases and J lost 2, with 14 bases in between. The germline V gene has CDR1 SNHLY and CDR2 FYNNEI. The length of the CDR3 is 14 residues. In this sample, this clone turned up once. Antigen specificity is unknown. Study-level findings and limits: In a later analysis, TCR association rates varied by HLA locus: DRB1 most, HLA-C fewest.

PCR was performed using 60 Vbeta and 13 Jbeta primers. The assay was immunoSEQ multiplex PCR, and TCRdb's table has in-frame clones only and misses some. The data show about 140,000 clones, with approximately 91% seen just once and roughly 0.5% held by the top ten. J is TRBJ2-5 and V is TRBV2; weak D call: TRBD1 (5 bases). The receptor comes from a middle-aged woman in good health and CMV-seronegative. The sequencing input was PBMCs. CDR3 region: CASNRQGVQETQYF. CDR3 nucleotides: TGTGCCAGCAACCGCCAGGGCGTTCAAGAGACCCAGTACTTC.